The clone carrying this TCR beta chain was observed a single time. Antigen: not known. This record comes from a study of CD8+ T cells in alopecia areata. Study overall: Among treated patients, oral tofacitinib was administered at 5 to 10 mg twice daily.

Trimming pared 6 bases from V and 0 bases from J, leaving 15 bases between. Per the germline V gene, CDR1 is SEHNR and CDR2 is FQNEAQ (reference sequence). This CDR3 is 16 amino acids long. Treatment given: oral pan-JAK inhibitor, 5-10 mg twice daily. From PBMCs, CD4+ and CD8+ T cells were sorted. The sequencing template was cDNA reverse transcribed from extracted RNA. Here immunoSEQ multiplex PCR was the method, and the copy in TCRdb shows in-frame clones only, minus some. Of 180,000 or so clones in the sample, approximately 50% were seen once. Findings of the study overall: Tofacitinib significantly reduced both scalp clonality and expanded CD8+ clones among the top 100. Scalp and blood samples kept many expanded lesional clones throughout tofacitinib.

The TCR originated in a human donor with alopecia areata. This material consisted of CD8+ T cells sorted from blood, taken at roughly week 53, from a patient treated with tofacitinib. The chain joins TRBV7-9 to TRBJ2-1, with no clear D. The CDR3 nucleotides read TGTGCCAGCAGTCCTCGGCGTTTAAGCTCCTACAATGAGCAGTTCTTC. It yields the protein CASSPRRLSSYNEQFF.